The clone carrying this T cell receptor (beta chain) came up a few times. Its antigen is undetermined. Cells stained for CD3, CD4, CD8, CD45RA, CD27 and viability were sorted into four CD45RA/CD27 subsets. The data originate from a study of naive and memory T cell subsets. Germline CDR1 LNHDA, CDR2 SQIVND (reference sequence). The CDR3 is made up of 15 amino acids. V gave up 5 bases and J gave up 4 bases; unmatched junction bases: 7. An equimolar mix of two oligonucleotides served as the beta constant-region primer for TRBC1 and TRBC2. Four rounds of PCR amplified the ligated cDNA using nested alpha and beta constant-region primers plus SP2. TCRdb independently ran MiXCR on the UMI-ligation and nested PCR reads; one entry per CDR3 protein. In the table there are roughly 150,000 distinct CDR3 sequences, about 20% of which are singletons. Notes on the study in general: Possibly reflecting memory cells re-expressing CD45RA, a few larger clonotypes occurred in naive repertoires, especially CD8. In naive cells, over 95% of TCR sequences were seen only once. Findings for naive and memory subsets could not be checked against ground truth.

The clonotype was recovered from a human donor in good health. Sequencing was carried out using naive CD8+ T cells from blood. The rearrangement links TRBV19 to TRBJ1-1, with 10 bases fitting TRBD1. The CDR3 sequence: CASSATGGLITEAFF. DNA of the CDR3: TGTGCCAGTAGTGCGACAGGGGGCTTGATCACTGAAGCTTTCTTT.